The 20 T cell receptor beta chains given below trace back to one sample, sequenced in a study of blood T cell repertoires in COVID-19. This table comes from immunoSEQ multiplex PCR, and its TCRdb copy is limited to in-frame clones, with some not included. The sample records around 150,000 clones, roughly 80% being singletons. The sequencing sample was made of PBMCs or T cells enriched from blood (not recorded which). The receptors come from a woman in her sixties who had recovered from COVID-19.

The rearrangement uses TRBV3-1 (or the pseudogene TRBV3-2) and TRBJ1-6, with 7 positions matching TRBD1. The CDR3 has 17 residues. Looked up from germline, CDR1 is LGHDT and CDR2 is YNNKEL (reference sequence). The junction had 8 bases not matched to a gene; V was cut back by 1 base and J by 5 bases. The CDR3 region has the DNA TGTGCCAGCAGCCAAGTTCCGGGACAGATGCATAATTCACCCCTCCACTTT. Residues: CASSQVPGQMHNSPLHF.

This clone showed up just a few times. The chain uses TRBV4-2 and TRBJ2-5; 8 nucleotides agree with TRBD2. The CDR3 has 20 amino acids. V shed 0 bases, J shed 3 bases, and the junction held 18 bases outside the gene matches. Per the germline V gene, CDR1 is LGHNA and CDR2 is YNFKEQ. CDR3 bases: TGTGCCAGCAGCCAAGAGTCTCAGCGGGAAGCCAGCGGGGGCAAAGAGACCCAGTACTTC. It yields the protein CASSQESQREASGGKETQYF.

This clone was observed a single time. V usage is TRBV19 and J usage is TRBJ2-1; 7 nucleotides agree with TRBD1. CDR1 is LNHDA and CDR2 is SQIVND in the germline V gene (reference sequence). V was pared by 5 bases and J by 4 bases, with 8 bases of the junction left unmatched. The CDR3 is made up of 15 amino acids. CDR3 DNA: TGTGCCAGTAGTTCCCGGGACAGACCTTACAATGAGCAGTTCTTC. Protein: CASSSRDRPYNEQFF.

In its sample, this clone was seen once. The chain employs TRBV10-3 and TRBJ1-1; D may be TRBD1 (5 bases). This CDR3 has 14 amino acids. Trimming left V 2 bases short and J 4 bases short, with 11 bases between. Germline lookup yields CDR1 ENHRY and CDR2 SYGVKD. In DNA form, the CDR3 reads TGTGCCATCAGTGAGGCAGGGCGAAGCACTGAAGCTTTCTTT. This sequence encodes CAISEAGRSTEAFF.

This sequence joins TRBV5-1 and TRBJ1-2; 7 nucleotides align to TRBD1. V dropped 4 bases and J dropped 4; count of bases not matched to a gene: 7. From germline, CDR1 is SGHRS and CDR2 YFSETQ. The CDR3 sequence is 14 residues long. CDR3 amino acids: CASSPSGTAYGYTF. CDR3 nucleotides: TGCGCCAGCAGCCCCTCCGGGACAGCCTATGGCTACACCTTC.

The chain recombines TRBV6-4 with TRBJ2-2; D gene uncertain. There are 13 residues in the CDR3. The germline V gene has CDR1 MRHNA and CDR2 SNTAGT. V was clipped by 0 bases and J by 6 bases, with 5 bases between them. The CDR3 loop reads CASSDSVAGELFF. CDR3 nucleotides: TGTGCCAGCAGTGACTCGGTAGCCGGGGAGCTGTTTTTT.

This sequence joins TRBV4-1 and TRBJ1-2; 8 positions match TRBD1. The CDR3 extends over 16 amino acids. Germline V gene data show CDR1 as MGHRA and CDR2 as YSYEKL. Germline trimming cut 3 bases from V and 8 bases from J; bases unmatched to any gene: 14. The CDR3: CASSHAQGAGPSGYTF. The CDR3 DNA follows: TGCGCCAGCAGCCACGCCCAGGGGGCAGGGCCGTCGGGCTACACCTTC.

This clone occurred a few times. The genes are TRBV15 and TRBJ1-5; 8 positions match TRBD1. Germline assignment: CDR1 LNHNV and CDR2 YYDKDF (reference sequence). The CDR3 has 15 residues. V was clipped by 6 bases and J by 2 bases; unmatched bases: 6. Here the CDR3 DNA reads TGTGCCACCAGTCGGACAGGGTTCGGCAATCAGCCCCAGCATTTT. Amino acids: CATSRTGFGNQPQHF.

This chain connects TRBV6-5 to TRBJ1-2; 8 bases are shared with TRBD1. The V gene end was trimmed by 6 bases and the J gene end by 3 bases; junction bases not matched to a gene: 3. CDR1 MNHEY and CDR2 SVGAGI come from the germline V gene. This CDR3 is 13 amino acids long. DNA for the CDR3: TGTGCCAGCAGGCAGGGGGCGGACTATGGCTACACCTTC. Translation: CASRQGADYGYTF.

The CDR3 sequence is CASAVGELVNTEAFF. The CDR3 coding sequence is TGCGCCAGTGCCGTGGGAGAGCTTGTTAACACTGAAGCTTTCTTT. This chain uses TRBV10-2 with TRBJ1-1; D uncertain. The V end was cut by 9 bases, the J end by 2 bases, with 19 bases between. There are 15 residues in the CDR3. Germline V gene sequence: CDR1 WSHSY, CDR2 SAAADI.

This chain joins TRBV3-1 (or the pseudogene TRBV3-2) and TRBJ1-3; 7 positions agree with TRBD1. Trimming removed 4 bases from V and 5 bases from J; junction bases left unmatched: 11. Germline CDR1 is LGHDT and CDR2 is YNNKEL (reference sequence). This CDR3 spans 16 amino acids. CDR3 sequence reads: CASSLLSTGDRNTIYF. CDR3 DNA sequence: TGTGCCAGCAGCCTACTATCCACAGGGGACCGAAACACCATATATTTT.

This chain connects TRBV2 to TRBJ1-4; a weak D match, TRBD1 (5 bases). CDR1 and CDR2 from the germline V gene are SNHLY and FYNNEI. This CDR3 comprises 15 residues. Trimming left V 4 bases short and J 3 bases short, with 12 bases between. In DNA, the CDR3 is TGTGCCAGCAGTGGCCTGGGGGGTGCTAATGAAAAACTGTTTTTT. Protein sequence: CASSGLGGANEKLFF.

The chain couples TRBV10-2 to TRBJ2-2; 7 positions agree with TRBD1. V trimming: 3 bases; J trimming: 6 bases; junction bases outside the gene matches: 13. This CDR3 is built from 17 residues. Germline V CDR1 and CDR2: WSHSY, SAAADI. CDR3 coding DNA: TGCGCCAGCAGTGACCCCTTTAAGGGGGCAATGGCCGGGGAGCTGTTTTTT. Translated: CASSDPFKGAMAGELFF.

The chain has TRBV10-3 and TRBJ2-3, with 8 bases matching TRBD2. Germline V CDR1 and CDR2: ENHRY, SYGVKD. After removal of 0 bases from V and 2 bases from J, the junction contained 4 bases not matched to a gene. The CDR3 covers 16 residues. As DNA, the CDR3 is TGTGCCATCAGTGAGTCTAGGCGGGGGGACACAGATACGCAGTATTTT. It specifies CAISESRRGDTDTQYF.

The rearrangement joins TRBV19 to TRBJ1-3; D is unclear. The germline CDR1 and CDR2 sequences are LNHDA and SQIVND (reference sequence). The V gene lost 1 base and the J gene lost 2 bases, with 6 bases spanning the gap. The CDR3 is made up of 14 amino acids. The CDR3 DNA is TGTGCCAGTAGTATAGGGAGCGCTGGAAACACCATATATTTT. Amino acids: CASSIGSAGNTIYF. The full variable domain, with the rest looked up from reference TRBV19 and TRBJ1-3, is DGGITQSPKYLFRKEGQNVTLSCEQNLNHDAMYWYRQDPGQGLRLIYYSQIVNDFQKGDIAEGYSVSREKKESFPLTVTSAQKNPTAFYLCASSIGSAGNTIYFGEGSWLTVV.

The chain recombines TRBV6-1 with TRBJ1-2; D gene ambiguous. CDR1 is MNHNS, CDR2 SASEGT, per germline. V dropped 2 bases and J dropped 6 bases, with 13 bases sitting between them. The CDR3 is made up of 14 amino acids. CDR3: CASSESVFNHGYTF. DNA for the CDR3: TGTGCCAGCAGTGAAAGCGTCTTCAACCATGGCTACACCTTC.

The chain has TRBV5-1 and TRBJ1-4; tentatively, D is TRBD1 (5 bases). CDR3 size: 14 residues. Germline V gene sequence: CDR1 SGHRS, CDR2 YFSETQ. Trimming cost V 4 bases and J 8 bases, with 15 bases left between them. The chain's CDR3 is CASSATATREKLFF. The CDR3 DNA follows: TGCGCCAGCAGCGCGACAGCAACACGGGAAAAACTGTTTTTT.

The chain joins TRBV15 to TRBJ1-3; 9 bases map to TRBD1. This CDR3 has 15 residues. V was pared by 4 bases and J by 4 bases, with 5 bases of the junction left unmatched. CDR1 is LNHNV, CDR2 YYDKDF, per germline (reference sequence). The CDR3 nucleotides read TGTGCCACCAGCATGGGGACAGGGATAGGAAACACCATATATTTT. The encoded protein is CATSMGTGIGNTIYF.

The rearrangement joins TRBV30 to TRBJ2-7, with TRBD2 identical over 8 bases. Germline assignment: CDR1 GTSNPN and CDR2 SVGIG (reference sequence). The CDR3 contains 14 residues. V was pared by 0 bases and J by 3 bases, with 4 bases of the junction left unmatched. The chain's CDR3 is CAWSVSGGYYEQYF. CDR3 DNA: TGTGCCTGGAGTGTATCGGGGGGGTACTACGAGCAGTACTTC.

This rearrangement joins TRBV21-1 to TRBJ2-1; the tabulated D call, TRBD2, remains unverified against the DNA. TRBV21-1 constitutes a pseudogene. The CDR3 is 15 amino acids. The CDR3 sequence: CASSTRTRFYNEQFF. The CDR3 region has the DNA TGTGCCAGCAGCACTCGGACTAGGTTCTACAATGAGCAGTTCTTC.